This paragraph covers one TCR beta chain sequence. Its antigen is still unknown. The PCR employed 60 Vbeta primers together with 13 Jbeta primers. Sequencing used immunoSEQ multiplex PCR; TCRdb keeps in-frame clones, though not all of them. The sample lists around 130,000 clones, roughly 82% occurring once. CDR1 is MNHNS and CDR2 is SASEGT in the germline V gene. This CDR3 is built from 13 residues. The V end lost 2 bases, the J end lost 7 bases, and 11 bases lay between the germline ends. The data are from a study of cytomegalovirus exposure and HLA in healthy donors. At the level of the study: Within an early data release were approximately 85 million unique TCRs drawn from HLA-typed donors.

Notes on the study in general: About 87% or about 30% of the time was how often most TCR beta V segments were productive, according to an earlier analysis.

Sequencing was carried out using PBMCs. The chain has TRBV6-1 and TRBJ1-1, with a weak D call TRBD1 (5 bases). This clonotype was sampled from a young man in good health and CMV-seropositive. This CDR3 reads CASSEQGGGEAFF. The CDR3 DNA follows: TGTGCCAGCAGTGAACAGGGAGGAGGTGAAGCTTTCTTT.